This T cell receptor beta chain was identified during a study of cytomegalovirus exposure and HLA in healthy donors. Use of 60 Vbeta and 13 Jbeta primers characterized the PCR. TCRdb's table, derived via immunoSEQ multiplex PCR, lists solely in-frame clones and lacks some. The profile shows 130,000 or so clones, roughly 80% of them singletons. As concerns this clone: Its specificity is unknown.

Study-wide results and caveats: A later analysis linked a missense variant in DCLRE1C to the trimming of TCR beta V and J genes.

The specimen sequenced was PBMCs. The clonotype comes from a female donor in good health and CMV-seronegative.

The chain's CDR3 is CASSYGGSTDTQYF. CDR3 bases: TGTGCCAGCAGTTATGGCGGTAGCACAGATACGCAGTATTTT. This chain joins TRBV6-1 and TRBJ2-3; D is undetermined. The germline gives CDR1 MNHNS, CDR2 SASEGT. The CDR3 is 14 amino acids. V dropped 5 bases and J dropped 0 bases, with 9 bases sitting between them.